One and the same sample provided the 9 T cell receptor beta chains below, sequenced in a study of cytomegalovirus exposure and HLA in healthy donors. Clones were read by immunoSEQ multiplex PCR, and TCRdb kept only the in-frame ones, dropping some. The sample lists 100,000 to 150,000 clones, approximately 89% seen once, with 1% to 1.5% in the top ten. Sequenced: PBMCs. The receptors stem from a woman between 18 and 29 years old in good health and CMV-seronegative.

This chain joins TRBV20-1 and TRBJ1-5; D is unclear. Per germline, CDR1 DFQATT and CDR2 SNEGSKA (reference sequence). Trimming shortened V by 1 base and J by 16 bases, and 11 bases separated the two germline ends. The CDR3 is 10 amino acids. Here the CDR3 reads CSARAAEEHF. CDR3 DNA sequence: TGCAGTGCTAGAGCAGCGGAGGAACATTTT.

This sequence joins TRBV6-1 and TRBJ2-1; 8 bases match TRBD1. Per the germline V gene, CDR1 is MNHNS and CDR2 is SASEGT. CDR3 length: 13 residues. The V gene end was trimmed by 6 bases and the J gene end by 10 bases; junction bases not matched to a gene: 8. This CDR3 is CASRGQDQLEQFF. CDR3 DNA: TGTGCCAGCAGGGGACAGGACCAGCTGGAGCAGTTCTTC.

The chain uses TRBV5-1 and TRBJ2-2; 7 bases agree with TRBD1. CDR1 SGHRS and CDR2 YFSETQ come from the germline V gene. V shed 3 bases, J shed 3 bases, and the junction held 5 bases outside the gene matches. CDR3 size: 15 residues. For the CDR3, the DNA is TGCGCCAGCAGCTCGGGGACAGCGGACACCGGGGAGCTGTTTTTT. As protein: CASSSGTADTGELFF.

This chain links TRBV11-2 with TRBJ1-1; D is possibly TRBD1 (5 bases). The CDR3 runs to 16 residues. V was pared by 1 base and J by 1 base, with 13 bases between. CDR1 is SGHAT and CDR2 is FQNNGV in the germline V gene. The CDR3 reads CASSLGPSTGNTEAFF. The CDR3 DNA follows: TGTGCCAGCAGCTTAGGTCCTTCAACAGGGAACACTGAAGCTTTCTTT.

V gene TRBV4-1 combines with J gene TRBJ1-5; TRBD1 is a possible D gene (6 bases). This CDR3 region has 18 residues. The V end was cut by 3 bases, the J end by 2 bases, with 20 bases between. The germline V gene has CDR1 MGHRA and CDR2 YSYEKL. The CDR3 region is CASSHVPPRGAGNQPQHF. CDR3 coding DNA: TGCGCCAGCAGCCATGTCCCCCCACGGGGGGCCGGCAATCAGCCCCAGCATTTT.

The genes are TRBV5-1 and TRBJ2-5; 10 bases are shared with TRBD2. The CDR3 extends over 15 amino acids. V dropped 1 base and J dropped 4; count of bases not matched to a gene: 4. Looked up from germline, CDR1 is SGHRS and CDR2 is YFSETQ. CDR3 sequence reads: CASSLQSGGGETQYF. The CDR3 bases are TGCGCCAGCAGCTTGCAGAGCGGGGGGGGAGAGACCCAGTACTTC.

This sequence joins TRBV2 and TRBJ1-6; D might be TRBD1 (5 bases). The CDR3 covers 16 residues. Germline lookup yields CDR1 SNHLY and CDR2 FYNNEI. V shed 1 base and J shed 8 bases, with 15 bases lying between them. CDR3 bases: TGTGCCAGCAGTGAAGGGTGGACAAGGTTGGATTCACCCCTCCACTTT. Protein product: CASSEGWTRLDSPLHF.

The chain has TRBV6-6 and TRBJ2-5, with D unresolved. This CDR3 region has 12 residues. The V gene lost 7 bases and the J gene lost 5 bases, with 11 bases spanning the gap. CDR1 MNHNY and CDR2 SVGAGI come from the germline V gene (reference sequence). CDR3 bases: TGTGCCAGCAATCCAGGCCGGGAGACCCAGTACTTC. Its translation is CASNPGRETQYF.

The chain uses TRBV5-6 and TRBJ2-1; 8 bases map to TRBD2. V dropped 0 bases and J dropped 6; count of bases not matched to a gene: 8. Germline values: CDR1 SGHDT, CDR2 YYEEEE. The CDR3 covers 16 residues. The CDR3 sequence: CASSLDAGGLGNEQFF. CDR3 in DNA: TGTGCCAGCAGCTTGGATGCGGGGGGCCTAGGCAATGAGCAGTTCTTC.